One sample yielded the 4 T cell receptor beta chains listed below, sequenced in a study of cytomegalovirus exposure and HLA in healthy donors. A multiplex PCR was run with 60 Vbeta primers and 13 Jbeta primers. This table comes from immunoSEQ multiplex PCR, and its TCRdb copy is limited to in-frame clones, with some not included. The profile shows 150,000 to 200,000 clones, more than 75% of them singletons. The sample was PBMCs. These TCRs come from a woman aged 45-59 years in good health and CMV-seronegative.

In this sample, this clone turned up a few times. This chain joins TRBV7-3 and TRBJ1-1; 8 bases line up with TRBD1. With 6 bases clipped from V and 6 bases from J, the junction kept 9 bases outside the gene matches. The CDR3 is 14 amino acids. Germline CDR1 is SGHTA and CDR2 is FQGTGA. The CDR3 DNA sequence: TGTGCCAGCAGGCGGACAGGGCAGGAGGCTGAAGCTTTCTTT. Translating gives CASRRTGQEAEAFF.

This clone was counted only a few times. The rearrangement links TRBV5-1 to TRBJ1-1, with TRBD1 matching over 7 bases. V trimming: 4 bases; J trimming: 8 bases; junction bases outside the gene matches: 14. The CDR3 runs 15 residues. Germline loops: CDR1 SGHRS, CDR2 YFSETQ. CDR3 protein: CASSHSRDSALEAFF. The CDR3 DNA reads as TGCGCCAGCAGCCATTCCCGGGACAGCGCACTGGAAGCTTTCTTT.

V usage is TRBV20-1 and J usage is TRBJ2-3; D is perhaps TRBD2 (5 bases). Per germline, CDR1 DFQATT and CDR2 SNEGSKA (reference sequence). Trimming removed 6 bases from V and 7 bases from J, with 8 bases in between. The CDR3 has 10 residues. For the CDR3, the DNA is TGCAGTGCCCAGCGGAATACGCAGTATTTT. It translates to CSAQRNTQYF.

The V and J genes are TRBV11-2 and TRBJ2-1, with 7 positions matching TRBD1. Germline trimming cut 5 bases from V and 6 bases from J; bases unmatched to any gene: 1. The CDR3 runs to 12 residues. CDR1 SGHAT and CDR2 FQNNGV come from the germline V gene. This CDR3 reads CASSRGLNEQFF. The DNA for the CDR3 is TGTGCCAGCAGCAGGGGGCTCAATGAGCAGTTCTTC.